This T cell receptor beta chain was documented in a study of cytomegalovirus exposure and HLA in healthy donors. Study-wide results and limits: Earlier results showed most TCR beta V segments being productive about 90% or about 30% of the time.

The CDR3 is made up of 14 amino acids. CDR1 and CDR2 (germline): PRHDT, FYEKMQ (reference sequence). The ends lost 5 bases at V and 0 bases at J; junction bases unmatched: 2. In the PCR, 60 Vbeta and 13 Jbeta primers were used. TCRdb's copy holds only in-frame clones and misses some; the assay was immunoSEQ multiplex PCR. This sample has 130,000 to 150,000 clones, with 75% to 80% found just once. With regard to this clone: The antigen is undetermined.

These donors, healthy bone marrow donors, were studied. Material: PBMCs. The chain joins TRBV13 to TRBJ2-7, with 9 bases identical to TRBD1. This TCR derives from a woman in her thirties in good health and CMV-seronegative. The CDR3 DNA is TGTGCCAGCAGCGGACAGGGGCTCTCCTACGAGCAGTACTTC. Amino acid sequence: CASSGQGLSYEQYF.